One sample yielded the 21 T cell receptor beta chains listed below, sequenced in a study of blood T cells in healthy people across ages. Then a second PCR, running about 6 to 11 cycles, was carried out with a sample-barcoded 5' primer and a J-beta primer mix. TCRdb redid the calling of the 5' RACE reads with MiXCR, one entry per CDR3 protein. This sample has about 670,000 distinct CDR3 sequences, with 40% to 65% found just once. Sequencing was carried out using blood. Every receptor here comes from a woman older than 75 in good health.

This clonotype was recorded only once. Just one base apart from a much larger clone, this may be a read error. The conserved closing phenylalanine or tryptophan is absent in this CDR3, likely reflecting a read error. The V gene is TRBV5-1, the J gene TRBJ2-5, with a weak D call TRBD1 (6 bases). V was trimmed by 0 bases and J by 4 bases, leaving 13 bases between them. The CDR3 has 15 amino acids. Germline-derived CDR1 and CDR2 are SGHRS and YFSETQ. The CDR3 sequence: CASSLDRTATETQYY. The CDR3 DNA reads TGCGCCAGCAGCTTGGATCGGACAGCCACAGAGACCCAGTACTAC.

Remarks on this clonotype: This may be a read error: a much more frequent sequence differs by one nucleotide. The V gene is TRBV28, the J gene TRBJ2-1; D perhaps matches TRBD1 (6 bases). The CDR3 runs 14 residues. Germline assignment: CDR1 MDHEN and CDR2 SYDVKM. V lost 6 bases and J lost 11, with 20 bases in between. CDR3 region: CASSTGTTRGKQFF. In nucleotides, the CDR3 is TGTGCCAGCAGCACAGGGACCACAAGGGGTAAGCAGTTCTTC.

V usage is TRBV14 and J usage is TRBJ2-4; possibly TRBD1 for D (5 bases). Germline CDR1 and CDR2: SGHDN and FVKESK. With 0 bases removed from V and 1 base from J, the gap between germline ends came to 10 bases. The CDR3 loop spans 16 amino acids. The CDR3 loop reads CASSQDSTGAKNIQYF. The CDR3 nucleotides read TGTGCCAGCAGCCAAGACAGTACAGGCGCCAAAAACATTCAGTACTTC.

Concerning this clonotype: A junction end diverges from the germline sequence, so it may reflect a read error. V and J are TRBV9 and TRBJ2-3; 8 bases fit TRBD2. The CDR3 is 17 amino acids. Germline CDR1 SGDLS, CDR2 YYNGEE. The CDR3 region has the DNA TGTGCCAGCAGCGTAGCGGAGGGGGGACTAGTAACAGATACGCGGTATTTT. It yields the protein CASSVAEGGLVTDTRYF.

A remark on this clonotype: Germline and junction disagree at one end, which may indicate a read error. The V gene is TRBV27, the J gene TRBJ1-3; no firm D call. CDR1 and CDR2 from the germline V gene are MNHEY and SMNVEV (reference sequence). The CDR3 runs 13 residues. CDR3 DNA sequence: TGTGCCAACAGTCCGGGGTCTGGAAACACCATATATTTT. Amino acid sequence: CANSPGSGNTIYF.

The chain couples TRBV25-1 to TRBJ2-1, with TRBD2 matching 7 bases. The J segment lost 7 bases and the V segment lost 6 bases, leaving 12 bases of the junction unmatched. The germline V gene has CDR1 MGHDK and CDR2 SYGVNS. The CDR3 contains 15 residues. The CDR3 loop is CASSAPGGVLNEQFF. DNA for the CDR3: TGTGCCAGCAGCGCCCCGGGGGGAGTATTGAATGAGCAGTTCTTC.

The chain employs TRBV20-1 and TRBJ1-2; 7 bases line up with TRBD1. CDR3 size: 14 residues. V dropped 6 bases and J dropped 4; count of bases not matched to a gene: 11. The germline V gene encodes CDR1 DFQATT and CDR2 SNEGSKA (reference sequence). The chain's CDR3 is CSATTGEPGYGYTF. Here the CDR3 DNA reads TGCAGTGCAACAACAGGGGAGCCCGGCTATGGCTACACCTTC.

V usage is TRBV25-1 and J usage is TRBJ2-4; a possible D gene is TRBD1 (6 bases). The J call may be in error: the DNA end matches TRBJ2-7 better. The CDR3 extends over 14 amino acids. Germline CDR1 is MGHDK and CDR2 is SYGVNS. Here the CDR3 reads CASSELDRPYEQYF. The CDR3 nucleotides are TGTGCCAGCAGTGAATTGGACAGACCCTACGAGCAGTACTTC.

There are many counts of this clonotype. This chain connects TRBV6-6 to TRBJ1-2, with 7 bases identical to TRBD1. The CDR3 loop spans 13 amino acids. Germline values: CDR1 MNHNY, CDR2 SVGAGI (reference sequence). V shed 5 bases and J 12 bases; nucleotides not matched to a gene: 12. CDR3 coding DNA: TGTGCCAGCAGTCACCGGCGACAGGGCGGCGACACCTTC. Protein: CASSHRRQGGDTF.

This chain links TRBV29-1 with TRBJ2-7, with 9 bases lining up with TRBD1. Germline trimming cut 6 bases from V and 5 bases from J; bases unmatched to any gene: 5. Looked up from germline, CDR1 is SQVTM and CDR2 is ANQGSEA. The length of the CDR3 is 12 residues. The CDR3 loop reads CSVRTGADEQYF. CDR3 coding DNA: TGCAGCGTCCGGACAGGGGCGGACGAGCAGTACTTC.

The chain combines TRBV3-1 with TRBJ2-2; D gene unclear. V shed 2 bases and J shed 6 bases, with 7 bases lying between them. The CDR3 sequence is 13 residues long. CDR1 is LGHDT, CDR2 YNNKEL, per germline (reference sequence). This chain's CDR3 is CASSQRVAGELFF. The CDR3 DNA sequence: TGTGCCAGCAGCCAAAGGGTGGCCGGGGAGCTGTTTTTT.

Only a few counts were recorded for this clonotype. This chain links TRBV12-3 or TRBV12-4 with TRBJ2-3; 11 bases map to TRBD2. The V gene end was trimmed by 6 bases and the J gene end by 3 bases; junction bases not matched to a gene: 8. There are 16 residues in the CDR3. This chain's CDR3 is CASSPYSGGATDTQYF. Here the CDR3 DNA reads TGTGCCAGCAGCCCCTATAGCGGGGGGGCAACAGATACGCAGTATTTT.

This chain uses TRBV27 with TRBJ1-2; D possibly corresponds to TRBD1 (5 bases). V dropped 6 bases and J dropped 4 bases, with 18 bases sitting between them. This CDR3 spans 15 amino acids. Germline V gives CDR1 MNHEY, CDR2 SMNVEV (reference sequence). CDR3 amino acids: CASRGGSGFIYGYTF. The CDR3 bases are TGTGCCAGCAGGGGGGGGTCAGGGTTTATCTATGGCTACACCTTC.

Comment on this clonotype: This may arise from a read error, as a much more abundant clone is one base away. The conserved phenylalanine or tryptophan is not found at the CDR3 terminus, so this likely reflects a read error. This chain uses TRBV3-1 with TRBJ2-3; TRBD1 is a possible D gene (6 bases). The CDR3 length is 16 residues. Per germline, CDR1 LGHDT and CDR2 YNNKEL (reference sequence). V gave up 4 bases and J gave up 6 bases, with 20 bases separating them. CDR3 residues: CASSLQTTGQRDTQYL. The CDR3 coding sequence is TGTGCCAGCAGCCTCCAAACGACTGGACAGCGGGATACGCAGTATTTA.

This clonotype has a count of ten or more. The chain links TRBV10-3 to TRBJ2-7; perhaps TRBD1 as D (6 bases). This CDR3 comprises 12 residues. Germline CDR1 is ENHRY and CDR2 is SYGVKD. Trimming took off 7 bases at V and 5 bases at J, with 12 bases between the two ends. CDR3 in DNA: TGTGCCATCAACCAGGGGCAGGACGAGCAGTACTTC. It specifies CAINQGQDEQYF.

The chain has TRBV7-2 and TRBJ1-2; D is unclear. The germline V gene has CDR1 SGHTA and CDR2 FQGNSA. With 4 bases removed from V and 6 bases from J, the gap between germline ends came to 15 bases. The CDR3 sequence is 14 residues long. CDR3 residues: CASSSTGGTDGYTF. In nucleotides, the CDR3 is TGTGCCAGCAGCTCTACCGGCGGAACCGATGGCTACACCTTC.

This chain joins TRBV14 and TRBJ2-3; no reliable D call. CDR3 length: 15 residues. CDR1 is SGHDN and CDR2 is FVKESK in the germline V gene. The V gene lost 2 bases and the J gene lost 0 bases, with 9 bases spanning the gap. The CDR3 loop is CASSQWVSSTDTQYF. The DNA of the CDR3 is TGTGCCAGCAGCCAATGGGTTAGCAGCACAGATACGCAGTATTTT.

The V gene is TRBV20-1, the J gene TRBJ2-7; D is perhaps TRBD1 (6 bases). The J call is uncertain, as TRBJ2-5 better fits the DNA end. The CDR3 has 14 amino acids. Germline V CDR1 and CDR2: DFQATT, SNEGSKA (reference sequence). The CDR3 spells CSGARDILEETQYF. CDR3 DNA sequence: TGCAGTGGAGCCCGGGACATCTTAGAGGAGACCCAGTACTTC.

Note on this clonotype: A much larger clone is a single base away; this may be a read error. The genes are TRBV5-1 and TRBJ2-1, with D possibly TRBD2 on 6 matching bases. From germline, CDR1 is SGHRS and CDR2 YFSETQ. This CDR3 spans 15 amino acids. The chain's CDR3 is CAGSLAGRSRGEQFF. In DNA form, the CDR3 reads TGCGCCGGCAGCTTAGCAGGGAGGTCCCGGGGTGAGCAGTTCTTC.

To note about this clonotype: A read error may be the cause here, since a much bigger clone is one base away. The rearrangement uses TRBV5-1 and TRBJ2-1, with TRBD2 matching over 7 bases. The V gene end was trimmed by 4 bases and the J gene end by 8 bases; junction bases not matched to a gene: 12. Germline-derived CDR1 and CDR2 are SGHRS and YFSETQ. This CDR3 has 15 residues. DNA of the CDR3: TGCGCCAGCAGCGGGAGGGACTCTCTTGGCGATGAGCAGTTCTTC. Translation gives CASSGRDSLGDEQFF.

The gene calls are TRBV21-1 and TRBJ2-5. TRBV21-1 is labeled a pseudogene. This CDR3 spans 12 amino acids. The CDR3, as DNA: TGTGCCAGCAGCACCTTGACCTCTGAGCAGTACTTC. Amino acids: CASSTLTSEQYF.